This T cell receptor (beta chain) was sequenced during a study of blood T cell repertoires in COVID-19. The repertoire was sequenced with immunoSEQ multiplex PCR; TCRdb's copy has only in-frame clones and lacks some. The data contain about 190,000 clones, roughly four fifths of them singletons. The CDR3 is made up of 16 amino acids. Germline-derived CDR1 and CDR2 are MNHEY and SVGAGI. Germline trimming cut 0 bases from V and 5 bases from J; bases unmatched to any gene: 9. The rearrangement uses TRBV6-5 and TRBJ1-2; 7 positions agree with TRBD1. The receptor was isolated from a woman in her fifties or sixties with acute or convalescent COVID-19. Sequenced sample: peripheral blood. For the CDR3, the DNA is TGTGCCAGCAGTTACTCGCCGGGACAGCGAGGGTATGGCTACACCTTC. Encoded protein: CASSYSPGQRGYGYTF.